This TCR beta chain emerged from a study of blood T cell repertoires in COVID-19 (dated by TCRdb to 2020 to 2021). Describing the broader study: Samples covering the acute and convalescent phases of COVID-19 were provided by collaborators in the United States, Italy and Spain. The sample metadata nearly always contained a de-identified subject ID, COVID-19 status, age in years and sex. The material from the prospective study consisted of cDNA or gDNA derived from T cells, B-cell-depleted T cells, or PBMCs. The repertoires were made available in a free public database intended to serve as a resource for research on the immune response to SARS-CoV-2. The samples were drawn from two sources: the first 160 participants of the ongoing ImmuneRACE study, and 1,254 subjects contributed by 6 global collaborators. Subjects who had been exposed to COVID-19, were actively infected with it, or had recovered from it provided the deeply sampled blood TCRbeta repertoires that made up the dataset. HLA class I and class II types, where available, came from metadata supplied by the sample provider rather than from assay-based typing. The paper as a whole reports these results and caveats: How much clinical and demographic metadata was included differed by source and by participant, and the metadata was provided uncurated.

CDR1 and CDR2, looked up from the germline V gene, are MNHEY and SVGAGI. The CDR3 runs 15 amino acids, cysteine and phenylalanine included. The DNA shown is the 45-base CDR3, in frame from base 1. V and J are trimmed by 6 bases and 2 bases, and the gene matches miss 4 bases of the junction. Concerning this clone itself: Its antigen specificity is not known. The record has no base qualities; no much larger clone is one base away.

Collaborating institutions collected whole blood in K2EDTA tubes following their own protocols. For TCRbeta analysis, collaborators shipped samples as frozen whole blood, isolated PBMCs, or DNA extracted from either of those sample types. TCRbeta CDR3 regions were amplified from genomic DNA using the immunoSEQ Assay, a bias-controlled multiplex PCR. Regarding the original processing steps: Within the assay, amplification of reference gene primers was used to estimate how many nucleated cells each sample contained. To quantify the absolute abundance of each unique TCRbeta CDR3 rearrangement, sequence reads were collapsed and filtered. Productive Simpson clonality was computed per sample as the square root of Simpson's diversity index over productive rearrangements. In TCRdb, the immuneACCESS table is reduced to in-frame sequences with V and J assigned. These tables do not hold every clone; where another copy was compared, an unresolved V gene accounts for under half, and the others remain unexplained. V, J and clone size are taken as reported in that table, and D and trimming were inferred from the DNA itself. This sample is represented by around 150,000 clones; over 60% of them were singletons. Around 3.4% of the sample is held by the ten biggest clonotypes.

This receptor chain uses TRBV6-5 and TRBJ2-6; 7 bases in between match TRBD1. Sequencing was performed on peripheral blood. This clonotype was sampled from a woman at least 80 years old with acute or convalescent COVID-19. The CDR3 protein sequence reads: CASRSGQTGANVLTF. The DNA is TGTGCCAGCAGGTCGGGACAGACTGGGGCCAACGTCCTGACTTTC.